This T cell receptor beta chain was captured in a study of metastatic and nonmetastatic thyroid tumors. Study-wide context: Malignant and benign thyroid patients had repertoires compared in peripheral blood and tumor or nodule tissue. The study, taken as a whole, reports: Within blood and tumor, benign nodules reportedly had significantly lower TCR beta diversity than malignant thyroid tumors did.

This clone was counted many times. Its antigen is currently unknown. A much larger clone lies a single base off, so this may be a read error. Until they underwent thyroid surgery, no patient had received any treatment. Germline V gene data show CDR1 as SGHAT and CDR2 as FQNNGV. This CDR3 contains 14 residues. V dropped 5 bases and J dropped 3 bases, with 11 bases sitting between them. Authors' methods: Construction of a distant-metastasis classifier for papillary thyroid cancer relied on CDR3 differences across clinicopathological groups. Using MiXCR, TCRdb reanalyzed the PCR reads. Clone size and V and J calls follow TCRdb, not the original study. The sample holds roughly 8,900 clones, around 28% seen once.

The clonotype comes from a female donor with papillary thyroid cancer or a benign thyroid nodule (not recorded which). Some clones in this sample may be carry-over from other donors' samples. The genes are TRBV11-2 and TRBJ2-1; D is unresolved. Material for sequencing was tumor tissue. The CDR3 is CASSPQYSYNEQFF. CDR3 in DNA: TGTGCCAGCAGCCCCCAGTACAGCTACAATGAGCAGTTCTTC.